This TCR beta chain was sequenced in a study of spatial heterogeneity in lung cancer. Study-level background: Any follow-up PBMC samples that were available went on to be sequenced, and the median time to follow-up was two to three years after resection.

The table lists this clonotype with many counts. The CDR3 length is 15 residues. CDR1 and CDR2 (germline): MNHEY, SMNVEV (reference sequence). The V and J ends lost 8 bases and 7 bases, in that order; junction bases with no gene match: 11. The time point was: blood at routine non-recurrence follow-up after resection. TCRdb ran MiXCR on the 5' RACE reads and lists one entry per CDR3 protein. The table has 20,000 to 30,000 distinct CDR3 sequences, 9% to 10% seen once. This TCR derives from a male donor with early-stage non-small cell lung cancer. The chain is built from TRBV27 and TRBJ1-6; 7 bases match TRBD1. Specimen: PBMCs, collected at follow-up. The CDR3 DNA sequence: TGTGCCAGCCGTCCCTGGGACAGAACGAATTCACCCCTCCACTTT. Its translation is CASRPWDRTNSPLHF.